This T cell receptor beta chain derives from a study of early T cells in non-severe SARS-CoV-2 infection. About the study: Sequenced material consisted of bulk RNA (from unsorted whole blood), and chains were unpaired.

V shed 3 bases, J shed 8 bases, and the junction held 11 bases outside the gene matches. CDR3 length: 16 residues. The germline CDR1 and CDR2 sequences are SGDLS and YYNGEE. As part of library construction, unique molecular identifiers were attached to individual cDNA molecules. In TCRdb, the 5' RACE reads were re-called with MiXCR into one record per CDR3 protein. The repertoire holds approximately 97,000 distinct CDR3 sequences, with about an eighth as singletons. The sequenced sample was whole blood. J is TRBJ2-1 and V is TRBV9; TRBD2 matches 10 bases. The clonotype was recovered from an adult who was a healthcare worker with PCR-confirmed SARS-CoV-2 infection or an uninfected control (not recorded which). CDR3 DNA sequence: TGTGCCAGCAGCGCTCCAGCGGGAGGGAGGGGTCATGAGCAGTTCTTC. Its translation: CASSAPAGGRGHEQFF.